Sequencing of this TCR beta chain was carried out in a study of vaccination effects on CD4 cells after COVID-19. Notes on this clone: Its specificity is not known.

Assay used: immunoSEQ multiplex PCR; TCRdb lists only in-frame clones, some missing. The profile shows roughly 59,000 clones, about 78% of them singletons. Sequencing in the ViraFEST assay came after antigen-specific CD4+ T cells had been expanded with viral peptide pools, which were used to stimulate PBMC. It was after approximately 11 days of culture that CD4+ T cells were isolated. Everyone in the study got two shots of either the BNT162b2 or mRNA-1273 vaccine. Trimming pared 1 base from V and 5 bases from J, leaving 17 bases between. The CDR3 sequence is 16 residues long. Looked up from germline, CDR1 is KGHSH and CDR2 is LQKENI.

The chain links TRBV18 to TRBJ2-5, with D unclear. The receptor's source is a human donor who received a COVID-19 vaccine. The input for sequencing was CD4+ T cells from PBMCs cultured with HCoV-OC43 spike peptides, taken after COVID-19 vaccination. Stated subset: HCoV-OC43 spike overlapping peptide pool stimulation. CDR3 DNA sequence: TGTGCCAGCTCACCACTCTTTGGTGAGGTCGGGGAGACCCAGTACTTC. Translated: CASSPLFGEVGETQYF.